The rows below give T cell receptor beta chains drawn from one sample of a study of blood T cell repertoires in COVID-19. The table came from immunoSEQ multiplex PCR; TCRdb's copy has only in-frame clones and leaves some out. This table has some 100,000 clones, 91% appearing once. The sample taken for sequencing was peripheral blood. These receptors all come from a man aged 60 to 75 with acute or convalescent COVID-19. The CDR3 runs from the conserved cysteine through the conserved F or W. The D gene is left open where the match is weak. Part of the rows lack a size; the others show once, few, many or a class for expanded clones.

v_call	clone_size	d_call	j_call	cdr3_nt	cdr3_aa
TRBV2	NA	NA	TRBJ2-5	TGTGCCAGCAGTGGAGCCAGCGGAGGAGAGACCCAGTACTTC	CASSGASGGETQYF
TRBV9	NA	NA	TRBJ1-4	TGTGCCAGCAGCGTATCCAGGGGAAGCGTTTTTGAAAAACTGTTTTTT	CASSVSRGSVFEKLFF
TRBV13	NA	NA	TRBJ1-5	TGTGCCAGCATAGTAGGGGCCCGCAATCAGCCCCAGCATTTT	CASIVGARNQPQHF
TRBV28	NA	TRBD1	TRBJ1-2	TGTGCCAGCAGCTCTCAACAGGGGGCACATACCTTC	CASSSQQGAHTF
TRBV18	NA	NA	TRBJ1-1	TGTGCCAGCTCACCGAAGCGAGAAGGCACTGAAGCTTTCTTT	CASSPKREGTEAFF
TRBV2	NA	NA	TRBJ2-1	TGTGCCAGCAGGACCGGGACTGCTAACTACAATGAGCAGTTCTTC	CASRTGTANYNEQFF
TRBV19	NA	TRBD1	TRBJ1-5	TGTGCCAGTAGTAGGGGGACAGGGAATCAGCCCCAGCATTTT	CASSRGTGNQPQHF
TRBV6-2/TRBV6-3	NA	NA	TRBJ1-2	TGTGCCAGCAGCGCGGACAGCTATGGCTACACCTTC	CASSADSYGYTF
TRBV3-1/TRBV3-2	NA	NA	TRBJ1-3	TGTGCCAGCAGCCAATCCAGGGCCGGAAACACCATATATTTT	CASSQSRAGNTIYF
TRBV6-5	once	NA	TRBJ1-5	TGTGCCAGCACCGAGCGGGACGGCAATCAGCCCCAGCATTTT	CASTERDGNQPQHF
TRBV5-1	NA	NA	TRBJ1-2	TGCGCCAGCAGCCCGGGGGAGGGAAGAACCTATGGCTACACCTTC	CASSPGEGRTYGYTF
TRBV7-8	NA	NA	TRBJ2-5	TGTGCCAGCAGCTTAGAAGGGGGTTTGGAGACCCAGTACTTC	CASSLEGGLETQYF
TRBV2	NA	NA	TRBJ1-1	TGTGCCAGCAGTGAAGTAGCAGGGAAGGGAACTGAAGCTTTCTTT	CASSEVAGKGTEAFF
TRBV19	NA	NA	TRBJ2-5	TGTGCCAGTAGTATAGACGCAGGGGCAGAGACCCAGTACTTC	CASSIDAGAETQYF
TRBV27	NA	NA	TRBJ2-7	TGTGCCAGCAGTTTACGGGAGCGCTACGAGCAGTACTTC	CASSLRERYEQYF